One and the same sample provided the 24 T cell receptor beta chains below, sequenced in a study of blood T cell repertoires in COVID-19. The data were produced by immunoSEQ multiplex PCR, yet TCRdb's version contains in-frame clones alone and is incomplete. The sample has about 130,000 clones, roughly 71% seen once. Sequenced material: peripheral blood. These receptors originate from a man aged 80 or over with acute or convalescent COVID-19.

The chain couples TRBV9 to TRBJ2-2; the D is unclear. Looked up from germline, CDR1 is SGDLS and CDR2 is YYNGEE. V was pared by 4 bases and J by 4 bases, with 17 bases between. CDR3 length equals 16 residues. The CDR3 DNA is TGTGCCAGCAGCCCACGAGTCGCTACGTCCACCGGGGAGCTGTTTTTT. Residues: CASSPRVATSTGELFF.

The CDR3: CASSFRGGSPGYTF. CDR3 nucleotide sequence: TGTGCCAGCAGCTTCAGAGGGGGCAGCCCTGGCTACACCTTC. J is TRBJ1-2 and V is TRBV5-6; TRBD1 aligns across 7 bases. Trimming at V came to 2 bases and at J to 7 bases, leaving 8 bases not matched to a gene. CDR3 length: 14 residues. The V gene's germline CDR1 is SGHDT and CDR2 YYEEEE.

The CDR3: CATSDPSGGQETQYF. The CDR3 DNA is TGTGCCACCAGTGATCCTAGCGGGGGACAAGAGACCCAGTACTTC. The chain carries TRBV24-1 and TRBJ2-5, with 10 bases matching TRBD2. Germline V lookup: CDR1 KGHDR, CDR2 SFDVKD. Germline trimming cut 3 bases from V and 2 bases from J; bases unmatched to any gene: 2. This CDR3 is 15 amino acids long.

This clone was observed a handful of times. V gene TRBV28 combines with J gene TRBJ1-5; tentative D call: TRBD1 (6 bases). The CDR3 totals 18 residues. V was shortened by 6 bases and J by 0 bases, with 21 bases between the two germline ends. Germline CDR1 MDHEN, CDR2 SYDVKM. CDR3 sequence: CASSPGQWIRYSNQPQHF. The CDR3 coding sequence is TGTGCCAGCAGCCCCGGACAGTGGATAAGGTATAGCAATCAGCCCCAGCATTTT.

The V and J genes are TRBV18 and TRBJ2-1, with D perhaps TRBD2 (6 bases). The V end lost 8 bases, the J end lost 3 bases, and 11 bases lay between the germline ends. The CDR3 runs to 13 residues. The germline CDR1 and CDR2 sequences are KGHSH and LQKENI. Here the CDR3 DNA reads TGTGCCAGCACCTCGGAGGGCTACAATGAGCAGTTCTTC. Translating gives CASTSEGYNEQFF.

The V gene is TRBV4-1, the J gene TRBJ2-5; 8 bases align to TRBD2. This CDR3 is 15 amino acids long. Per germline, CDR1 MGHRA and CDR2 YSYEKL. The trim removed 0 bases at V and 5 bases at J, leaving 5 bases unmatched. CDR3 protein: CASSQDGSGDETQYF. The CDR3 DNA follows: TGCGCCAGCAGCCAAGATGGTAGCGGGGATGAGACCCAGTACTTC.

The V gene is TRBV5-1, the J gene TRBJ2-5; perhaps TRBD1 as D (5 bases). The CDR3 spans 13 residues. Germline lookup yields CDR1 SGHRS and CDR2 YFSETQ. With 6 bases removed from V and 5 bases from J, the gap between germline ends came to 14 bases. The CDR3 sequence: CASIRQRGETQYF. CDR3 in DNA: TGCGCCAGCATCAGACAAAGGGGTGAGACCCAGTACTTC.

V usage is TRBV9 and J usage is TRBJ1-2; possible D gene TRBD1, 5 bases. V dropped 3 bases and J dropped 12 bases, with 15 bases sitting between them. The CDR3 contains 12 residues. CDR1 and CDR2 (germline): SGDLS, YYNGEE. CDR3 residues: CASSAMTDSHTF. CDR3 in DNA: TGTGCCAGCAGCGCAATGACAGACTCTCACACCTTC.

The V gene is TRBV30, the J gene TRBJ2-5, with 14 positions matching TRBD2. V lost 1 base to trimming and J lost 5 bases; unmatched junction nucleotides: 3. Germline V lookup: CDR1 GTSNPN, CDR2 SVGIG (reference sequence). The CDR3 covers 15 residues. DNA of the CDR3: TGTGCCTGGAGTGGGGGACTAGCGGGGGTTGAGACCCAGTACTTC. Its protein is CAWSGGLAGVETQYF.

V gene TRBV18 combines with J gene TRBJ1-1, with 10 bases lining up with TRBD1. Trimming took 6 bases from V and 5 from J; bases not matched to a gene: 3. CDR1 and CDR2 from the germline V gene are KGHSH and LQKENI. The CDR3 loop spans 13 amino acids. The CDR3 reads CASSGGQGTEAFF. For the CDR3, the DNA is TGTGCCAGCTCGGGGGGACAGGGGACTGAAGCTTTCTTT.

V and J are TRBV6-1 and TRBJ2-4, with 9 nucleotides matching TRBD2. Germline CDR1 MNHNS, CDR2 SASEGT. The CDR3 is 18 residues long. The J segment lost 3 bases and the V segment lost 4 bases, leaving 13 bases of the junction unmatched. This CDR3 is CASSVNAGGPWSKNIQYF. The CDR3 nucleotides are TGTGCCAGCAGTGTAAACGCGGGGGGGCCTTGGAGCAAAAACATTCAGTACTTC.

There are a few counts of this clone. The chain combines TRBV5-1 with TRBJ1-6; 7 nucleotides line up with TRBD1. Germline values: CDR1 SGHRS, CDR2 YFSETQ. The V gene end was trimmed by 4 bases and the J gene end by 8 bases; junction bases not matched to a gene: 15. CDR3 length: 17 amino acids. CDR3 sequence (DNA): TGCGCCAGCAGCCCCAAGGTAGGGGGCTTTCGGGATTCACCCCTCCACTTT. Translating it yields CASSPKVGGFRDSPLHF. Filled out from reference TRBV5-1 and TRBJ1-6, the complete variable domain reads KAGVTQTPRYLIKTRGQQVTLSCSPISGHRSVSWYQQTPGQGLQFLFEYFSETQRNKGNFPGRFSGRQFSNSRSEMNVSTLELGDSALYLCASSPKVGGFRDSPLHFGNGTRLTVT.

The chain couples TRBV3-1 (or the pseudogene TRBV3-2) to TRBJ1-4; TRBD1 is a possible D gene (5 bases). V lost 1 base to trimming and J lost 8 bases, with 11 bases between them. Germline V gives CDR1 LGHDT, CDR2 YNNKEL (reference sequence). CDR3 length: 14 residues. In DNA form, the CDR3 reads TGTGCCAGCAGCCAAGTTCAGGGTAGGGAAAAACTGTTTTTT. Residues: CASSQVQGREKLFF.

A single count supports this clone. The chain joins TRBV10-3 to TRBJ2-2; 12 bases agree with TRBD2. The CDR3 has 15 amino acids. Germline CDR1 ENHRY, CDR2 SYGVKD. Germline trimming cut 11 bases from V and 4 bases from J; bases unmatched to any gene: 8. CDR3 sequence: CAASSSGGATGELFF. The CDR3, as DNA: TGTGCCGCCTCATCTAGCGGGGGGGCCACCGGGGAGCTGTTTTTT.

The chain employs TRBV9 and TRBJ2-3; D is possibly TRBD2 (6 bases). Per germline, CDR1 SGDLS and CDR2 YYNGEE. The CDR3 runs 15 residues. V gave up 0 bases and J gave up 3 bases, with 11 bases separating them. CDR3 sequence: CASSVVGGRTDTQYF. DNA of the CDR3: TGTGCCAGCAGCGTAGTTGGGGGGAGAACAGATACGCAGTATTTT. The complete variable domain, with remaining parts taken from reference TRBV9 and TRBJ2-3, reads DSGVTQTPKHLITATGQRVTLRCSPRSGDLSVYWYQQSLDQGLQFLIQYYNGEERAKGNILERFSAQQFPDLHSELNLSSLELGDSALYFCASSVVGGRTDTQYFGPGTRLTVL.

The V call is TRBV29-1, the J call TRBJ2-3; D remains ambiguous. The germline V and J ends were trimmed by 0 bases and 6 bases, with 7 bases remaining between them. This CDR3 has 12 residues. CDR1 SQVTM and CDR2 ANQGSEA come from the germline V gene. The chain's CDR3 is CSVEDQIDTQYF. In nucleotides, the CDR3 is TGCAGCGTTGAAGATCAAATTGATACGCAGTATTTT.

The rearrangement links TRBV7-2 to TRBJ2-7, with 10 bases fitting TRBD2. This CDR3 has 15 amino acids. From germline, CDR1 is SGHTA and CDR2 FQGNSA. Trimming took 5 bases from V and 6 from J; bases not matched to a gene: 10. The CDR3 region is CASSPLAGAQSEQYF. The CDR3 DNA reads as TGTGCCAGCAGCCCTCTAGCGGGGGCCCAATCCGAGCAGTACTTC.

V is TRBV5-6 and J is TRBJ2-7; 8 nucleotides match TRBD1. The V gene's germline CDR1 is SGHDT and CDR2 YYEEEE. This CDR3 spans 15 amino acids. Trimming cost V 0 bases and J 10 bases; bases outside gene matches: 12. CDR3 amino acids: CASSLDGRRGQEQYF. Written as DNA, the CDR3 is TGTGCCAGCAGCTTGGACGGGCGCAGGGGGCAGGAACAGTACTTC.

The chain recombines TRBV7-9 with TRBJ2-7; TRBD1 matches 10 bases. V dropped 5 bases and J dropped 1; count of bases not matched to a gene: 8. The CDR3 contains 16 residues. Germline CDR1 is SEHNR and CDR2 is FQNEAQ (reference sequence). CDR3 amino acids: CASSPSPGQGSYEQYF. The CDR3 DNA is TGTGCCAGCAGCCCCTCACCGGGACAGGGGTCCTACGAGCAGTACTTC.

A few counts support this clone. The V gene is TRBV7-2, the J gene TRBJ1-2; TRBD1 might be the D (5 bases). Between the trimmed V and J ends, which lost 1 base and 0 bases, there was a span of 9 bases. The germline V gene encodes CDR1 SGHTA and CDR2 FQGNSA. CDR3 length: 15 residues. The CDR3 region is CASSLGQTANYGYTF. The CDR3 bases are TGTGCCAGCAGCTTAGGACAGACCGCTAACTATGGCTACACCTTC.

The CDR3 loop is CASSQIGLAARETQYF. DNA for the CDR3: TGCGCCAGCAGCCAAATTGGGCTAGCGGCCCGGGAGACCCAGTACTTC. The chain is built from TRBV4-1 and TRBJ2-5; TRBD2 aligns across 7 bases. Germline V gene data show CDR1 as MGHRA and CDR2 as YSYEKL. After removal of 2 bases from V and 5 bases from J, the junction contained 11 bases not matched to a gene. This CDR3 is 16 amino acids long.

The chain couples TRBV4-1 to TRBJ2-7, with 8 bases aligning to TRBD2. The CDR3 has 18 residues. CDR1 is MGHRA, CDR2 YSYEKL, per germline. V trimming: 0 bases; J trimming: 4 bases; junction bases outside the gene matches: 14. CDR3 sequence: CASSQDQAGALLGYEQYF. The CDR3 DNA follows: TGCGCCAGCAGCCAAGATCAAGCGGGGGCCCTTCTTGGGTACGAGCAGTACTTC.

The chain employs TRBV7-8 and TRBJ1-3, with D perhaps matching TRBD1 (5 bases). Germline CDR1 reads SGHVS; CDR2 reads FQNEAQ. Trimming cost V 4 bases and J 2 bases, with 9 bases left between them. The CDR3 consists of 14 residues. In nucleotides, the CDR3 is TGTGCCAGCAGCTCCAGGGTTGCTGGAAACACCATATATTTT. As protein: CASSSRVAGNTIYF.

The genes are TRBV5-1 and TRBJ2-7; a weak D match, TRBD1 (6 bases). The germline CDR1 and CDR2 sequences are SGHRS and YFSETQ. V lost 7 bases and J lost 0, with 20 bases in between. This CDR3 contains 16 residues. The CDR3 nucleotides read TGCGCCAGCTGCCGGCCAGGGGTTGCGGACTCCTACGAGCAGTACTTC. This translates into CASCRPGVADSYEQYF. Based on the CDR3 plus reference TRBV5-1 and TRBJ2-7, the full variable domain is KAGVTQTPRYLIKTRGQQVTLSCSPISGHRSVSWYQQTPGQGLQFLFEYFSETQRNKGNFPGRFSGRQFSNSRSEMNVSTLELGDSALYLCASCRPGVADSYEQYFGPGTRLTVT.